This T cell receptor beta chain was identified in a study of human T cells and chemical hapten exposure. Study findings and constraints: Expanded TCRs made up significantly more big CDR3 similarity clusters than controls did. PT1 expanded TCR counts and patch test score correlated positively.

Using its own MiXCR run on the RACE reads, TCRdb lists one record per CDR3 protein. This sample has about 270,000 distinct CDR3 sequences; over 7.5% occur once, and the top ten carry about 1.1%. Time point denoted: pre-sensitization, week 0. Described treatment: therapeutic diphenylcyclopropenone sensitization with weekly scalp DPC. Donors, patients with alopecia ranging from 18 to 70 years old and judged suitable for DPC, provided samples. Germline loops: CDR1 LGHNA, CDR2 YSLEER. V was trimmed by 2 bases and J by 7 bases, leaving 14 bases between them. This CDR3 region has 14 residues. This clonotype was counted at least ten times. Antigen unknown.

The rearrangement uses TRBV4-3 and TRBJ1-2; unclear D gene. The specimen was whole blood, collected in connection with sensitization to the hapten diphenylcyclopropenone (DPC). The TCR originated in a man between 18 and 29 years old with alopecia areata. Some clones in this sample may be carry-over from other donors' samples. CDR3 DNA: TGCGCCAGCAGCCAAAGAGAGGGTGTCTCTGGCTACACCTTC. Protein sequence: CASSQREGVSGYTF.